The entry below describes one T cell receptor (beta chain). V lost 0 bases, J lost 0 bases, and 11 bases lay in between. The CDR3 is 17 residues long. Germline V gene lookup returns CDR1 LGHNA and CDR2 YSLEER. It was with 60 Vbeta and 13 Jbeta primers that the PCR ran. The repertoire was sequenced with immunoSEQ multiplex PCR; TCRdb's copy has only in-frame clones and lacks some. The table lists under 150,000 clones, approximately 68% of them singletons, with roughly 2.1% in the top ten. These data originate in a study of cytomegalovirus exposure and HLA in healthy donors. Donors showed nominal health when sampled, although they likely had unrecorded immune exposures.

The receptor was derived from a man aged 35-49 years in good health and CMV-seronegative. This chain connects TRBV4-3 to TRBJ2-2; no reliable D call. What was sequenced was PBMCs. The CDR3 protein is CASSQDTRLANTGELFF. The CDR3 nucleotides are TGCGCCAGCAGCCAAGACACCCGGCTAGCGAACACCGGGGAGCTGTTTTTT.